Included here is one T cell receptor (beta chain) sequence, with context. This sample was taken from a study of blood T cell repertoires in COVID-19. Methods used by the authors: Amplifying reference gene primers gave estimates of nucleated cell counts. Using immunoSEQ multiplex PCR, the repertoire was profiled, and TCRdb retains in-frame clones only, with some absent. Clone size and V and J calls were adopted from that table, with D and trimming inferred from the DNA. Among some 200,000 clones listed, around four fifths were seen once. This CDR3 is built from 18 residues. V was pared by 2 bases and J by 1 base, with 13 bases of the junction left unmatched. Germline CDR1 is SNHLY and CDR2 is FYNNEI.

The J gene is TRBJ1-1, the V gene TRBV2; 7 bases are shared with TRBD1. Source material: peripheral blood. The receptor comes from a woman in her seventies with COVID-19, enrolled during active disease. CDR3 bases: TGTGCCAGCAGTGAAAGAAGGGGGCCGTCGGGGGCGAACACTGAAGCTTTCTTT. Its translation: CASSERRGPSGANTEAFF.